The 25 T cell receptor beta chains reported below all come from one sample, sequenced in a study of T cell responses to AZD1222 COVID-19 vaccine. Measured with immunoSEQ multiplex PCR; TCRdb has only the in-frame clones, and not every one. In the table there are 73,000 or so clones, about nine tenths of which are singletons. The sequencing used peripheral blood, collected on day 0 of AZD1222 vaccination. These receptors came from an adult in good health.

The chain couples TRBV5-1 to TRBJ1-2, with D possibly matching TRBD1 (5 bases). CDR1 SGHRS and CDR2 YFSETQ come from the germline V gene. The CDR3 spans 15 residues. The V end lost 4 bases, the J end lost 4 bases, and 17 bases lay between the germline ends. This CDR3 is CASSPGTVIFYGYTF. In nucleotides, the CDR3 is TGCGCCAGCAGCCCGGGGACGGTGATTTTCTATGGCTACACCTTC.

This sequence joins TRBV12-3 or TRBV12-4 and TRBJ2-2; no clear D. V lost 6 bases and J 1 base, leaving 3 bases between the germline ends. The CDR3 extends over 12 amino acids. CDR3 in DNA: TGTGCCAGCAGAAAGAACACCGGGGAGCTGTTTTTT. This gives the protein CASRKNTGELFF.

In regard to this clone: The germline gene is not matched at one end of the junction; a read error may be the cause. This chain links TRBV5-3 with TRBJ1-2; D is perhaps TRBD1 (5 bases). TRBV5-3 qualifies as an ORF whose function is uncertain. The CDR3 is made up of 13 amino acids. The CDR3 DNA follows: TGTGCCAGAAGCTTCAGGGATTGGGTCGTTGAACTGTTC. It is translated as CARSFRDWVVELF.

This rearrangement joins TRBV25-1 to TRBJ2-1, with unresolved D. The CDR3 runs 14 residues. V was shortened by 1 base and J by 5 bases, with 9 bases between the two germline ends. Germline V gene sequence: CDR1 MGHDK, CDR2 SYGVNS. DNA of the CDR3: TGTGCCAGCAGTGAATCTGCAGGTAACAATGAGCAGTTCTTC. Its translation is CASSESAGNNEQFF.

The rearrangement links TRBV2 to TRBJ2-2; 8 positions agree with TRBD1. Trimming at V came to 6 bases and at J to 2 bases, leaving 2 bases not matched to a gene. The CDR3 totals 14 residues. Germline loops: CDR1 SNHLY, CDR2 FYNNEI. CDR3 sequence: CASRGQANTGELFF. The CDR3 DNA is TGTGCCAGCAGGGGACAGGCCAACACCGGGGAGCTGTTTTTT.

The rearrangement uses TRBV11-2 and TRBJ2-7, with TRBD1 identical over 7 bases. V lost 2 bases, J lost 3 bases, and 7 bases stayed unmatched. The CDR3 is made up of 15 amino acids. Germline V CDR1 and CDR2: SGHAT, FQNNGV. CDR3 DNA sequence: TGTGCCAGCAGCTTACGAGGGGGCTTTAACTACGAGCAGTACTTC. This translates into CASSLRGGFNYEQYF.

The rearrangement uses TRBV1 and TRBJ1-1. TRBV1 has pseudogene status. This CDR3 comprises 16 residues. The CDR3: CTSSQEYHGGGTEAFF. The CDR3 DNA sequence: TGCACCAGCAGCCAAGAATATCACGGGGGAGGCACTGAAGCTTTCTTT.

The V gene is TRBV5-4, the J gene TRBJ2-5, with 8 bases lining up with TRBD2. Per germline, CDR1 SGHNT and CDR2 YYREEE (reference sequence). The CDR3 spans 15 residues. V was clipped by 4 bases and J by 1 base; unmatched bases: 6. CDR3 coding DNA: TGTGCCAGCAGCCCGCGGACTAGCAGCCAAGAGACCCAGTACTTC. Its protein product is CASSPRTSSQETQYF.

Remarks on this clone: One end of the junction varies from germline; a read error may be responsible. The chain uses TRBV10-1 and TRBJ1-1, with TRBD1 as a possible D gene (5 bases). The length of the CDR3 is 13 residues. The germline gives CDR1 WNHNN, CDR2 SYGVQD (reference sequence). This CDR3 is CASSESGTTEAFF. CDR3 coding DNA: TGCGCCAGCAGCGAGTCAGGGACCACTGAAGCTTTCTTT.

The chain carries TRBV5-6 and TRBJ2-1; D is unclear. Germline values: CDR1 SGHDT, CDR2 YYEEEE. This CDR3 has 13 amino acids. The germline V and J ends were trimmed by 5 bases and 4 bases, with 10 bases remaining between them. The CDR3 sequence: CASRRVGYNEQFF. CDR3 coding DNA: TGTGCCAGCAGGAGAGTAGGGTACAATGAGCAGTTCTTC.

The chain has TRBV10-3 and TRBJ2-7; a possible D gene is TRBD2 (5 bases). The CDR3 has 14 residues. The ends were cut back, 0 bases at V and 5 bases at J, with 11 bases in the middle. The germline V gene has CDR1 ENHRY and CDR2 SYGVKD. CDR3 protein: CAISESGRGNEQYF. DNA of the CDR3: TGTGCCATCAGTGAGTCCGGACGGGGAAACGAGCAGTACTTC.

This sequence joins TRBV6-1 and TRBJ1-5; D is perhaps TRBD1 (5 bases). CDR3 length: 16 amino acids. Trimming pared 4 bases from V and 4 bases from J, leaving 17 bases between. Germline V gene lookup returns CDR1 MNHNS and CDR2 SASEGT. CDR3 nucleotide sequence: TGTGCCAGCAGTGGAGTCGGGGCTGGAGGGAATCAGCCCCAGCATTTT. Residues: CASSGVGAGGNQPQHF.

The chain has TRBV7-8 and TRBJ2-5; D call uncertain. The CDR3 has 14 amino acids. Trimming took 1 base from V and 4 from J, leaving 10 bases between them. The V gene's germline CDR1 is SGHVS and CDR2 FQNEAQ. CDR3 sequence reads: CASSLDGRGETQYF. The CDR3 DNA reads as TGTGCCAGCAGCTTAGATGGGCGTGGAGAGACCCAGTACTTC. The variable domain in full, with the rest retrieved from reference TRBV7-8 and TRBJ2-5, is GAGVSQSPRYKVAKRGQDVALRCDPISGHVSLFWYQQALGQGPEFLTYFQNEAQLDKSGLPSDRFFAERPEGSVSTLKIQRTQQEDSAVYLCASSLDGRGETQYFGPGTRLLVL.

The J gene is TRBJ2-1, the V gene TRBV20-1; D remains ambiguous. Germline V gene sequence: CDR1 DFQATT, CDR2 SNEGSKA (reference sequence). CDR3 length: 11 residues. Trimming cost V 4 bases and J 5 bases, with 6 bases left between them. CDR3 residues: CSATANNEQFF. The DNA for the CDR3 is TGCAGTGCTACAGCAAACAATGAGCAGTTCTTC.

The chain links TRBV7-6 to TRBJ1-6; a possible D gene is TRBD1 (6 bases). From germline, CDR1 is SGHVS and CDR2 FNYEAQ. V shed 1 base and J shed 0 bases, with 10 bases lying between them. There are 17 residues in the CDR3. The CDR3 loop is CASSLGSRGSYNSPLHF. Written as DNA, the CDR3 is TGTGCCAGCAGCTTAGGGTCCAGGGGCTCCTATAATTCACCCCTCCACTTT.

V is TRBV15 and J is TRBJ1-1; TRBD1 matches 9 bases. This CDR3 contains 18 residues. Germline V gene lookup returns CDR1 LNHNV and CDR2 YYDKDF (reference sequence). The V gene end was trimmed by 1 base and the J gene end by 1 base; junction bases not matched to a gene: 10. DNA for the CDR3: TGTGCCACCAGCAGAGCATGGGACAGGGAACTACCGAACACTGAAGCTTTCTTT. Translated: CATSRAWDRELPNTEAFF. Full variable domain (remainder filled in from reference TRBV15 and TRBJ1-1): DAMVIQNPRYQVTQFGKPVTLSCSQTLNHNVMYWYQQKSSQAPKLLFHYYDKDFNNEADTPDNFQSRRPNTSFCFLDIRSPGLGDTAMYLCATSRAWDRELPNTEAFFGQGTRLTVV.

The chain links TRBV27 to TRBJ2-7, with TRBD2 matching 8 bases. Germline V gives CDR1 MNHEY, CDR2 SMNVEV (reference sequence). CDR3 size: 16 residues. Trimming removed 2 bases from V and 2 bases from J; junction bases left unmatched: 8. The CDR3 reads CASSLLSGGRTYEQYF. Written as DNA, the CDR3 is TGTGCCAGCAGTTTACTCTCGGGGGGGCGTACCTACGAGCAGTACTTC.

The genes are TRBV27 and TRBJ2-1, with D uncertain. Trimming took off 7 bases at V and 6 bases at J, with 16 bases between the two ends. Germline assignment: CDR1 MNHEY and CDR2 SMNVEV (reference sequence). The CDR3 is made up of 14 amino acids. The CDR3 loop is CASISRSSTNEQFF. The DNA for the CDR3 is TGTGCCAGCATAAGCCGGAGCTCGACCAATGAGCAGTTCTTC.

The chain is built from TRBV10-3 and TRBJ2-5; 7 bases match TRBD1. The V gene end was trimmed by 10 bases and the J gene end by 0 bases; junction bases not matched to a gene: 2. This CDR3 region has 12 residues. Germline V gives CDR1 ENHRY, CDR2 SYGVKD. The CDR3 DNA is TGTGCCACCGGGACAGACCAAGAGACCCAGTACTTC. Protein product: CATGTDQETQYF.

The genes are TRBV6-5 and TRBJ1-3, with no clear D. The CDR3 has 13 amino acids. V dropped 6 bases and J dropped 3 bases, with 9 bases sitting between them. CDR1 MNHEY and CDR2 SVGAGI come from the germline V gene. The CDR3 DNA reads TGTGCCAGCAGAGTGGCGATTGGAAACACCATATATTTT. Translation: CASRVAIGNTIYF.

J is TRBJ2-4 and V is TRBV2; D might be TRBD1 (5 bases). The germline V gene has CDR1 SNHLY and CDR2 FYNNEI. The CDR3 has 15 residues. Trimming took off 4 bases at V and 0 bases at J, with 10 bases between the two ends. CDR3 sequence reads: CASSGTFLAKNIQYF. The CDR3, as DNA: TGTGCCAGCAGTGGGACATTTCTAGCCAAAAACATTCAGTACTTC.

The chain links TRBV10-1 to TRBJ2-7; D call uncertain. The V end lost 4 bases, the J end lost 2 bases, and 9 bases lay between the germline ends. This CDR3 comprises 13 residues. Germline V gives CDR1 WNHNN, CDR2 SYGVQD (reference sequence). DNA of the CDR3: TGCGCCAGCAGTGCCGACCCTACCTACGAGCAGTACTTC. It specifies CASSADPTYEQYF.

This chain connects TRBV9 to TRBJ2-7, with D uncertain. There are 12 residues in the CDR3. Germline loops: CDR1 SGDLS, CDR2 YYNGEE. V lost 0 bases and J 1 base, leaving 2 bases between the germline ends. Written as DNA, the CDR3 is TGTGCCAGCAGCGTAGTTTCCTACGAGCAGTACTTC. Translation gives CASSVVSYEQYF.

This rearrangement joins TRBV29-1 to TRBJ1-2; D ambiguous. Trimming cost V 0 bases and J 6 bases, with 5 bases left between them. The CDR3 totals 11 residues. Per the germline V gene, CDR1 is SQVTM and CDR2 is ANQGSEA. The CDR3 spells CSVEERDGYTF. CDR3 sequence (DNA): TGCAGCGTTGAAGAGCGGGATGGCTACACCTTC.

CDR3 in amino acids: CASSSRHRAVYEQYF. The DNA for the CDR3 is TGTGCCAGCAGCTCGCGTCACAGGGCTGTCTACGAGCAGTACTTC. The V gene is TRBV13, the J gene TRBJ2-7; tentative D call: TRBD1 (6 bases). The CDR3 is 15 residues long. Per germline, CDR1 PRHDT and CDR2 FYEKMQ (reference sequence). V was pared by 4 bases and J by 3 bases, with 16 bases between.